These 31 T cell receptor beta chains were all obtained from the same sample, sequenced in a study of ipilimumab plus nivolumab after autologous stem cell transplantation. The assay was immunoSEQ multiplex PCR, and TCRdb's table has in-frame clones only and misses some. The data show 15,000 or so clones, around 80% seen once. Material: PBMCs, obtained in a trial of ipilimumab plus nivolumab as post-transplant consolidation. These receptors originate from a male donor with diffuse large B-cell lymphoma.

The CDR3 region is CASSLSTDTQYF. The CDR3 coding sequence is TGTGCCAGCAGCTTAAGCACAGATACGCAGTATTTT. The rearrangement joins TRBV5-4 to TRBJ2-3; D unresolved. The CDR3 is 12 amino acids. Germline V gives CDR1 SGHNT, CDR2 YYREEE (reference sequence). V was cut by 2 bases and J by 0 bases, with 1 base left in between.

This clone is medium-sized. This chain joins TRBV19 and TRBJ2-1, with 7 bases matching TRBD2. V dropped 6 bases and J dropped 7; count of bases not matched to a gene: 3. Germline CDR1 reads LNHDA; CDR2 reads SQIVND (reference sequence). The CDR3 runs 12 residues. The CDR3 region has the DNA TGTGCCAGTAGGGAGCGGGGAAATGAGCAGTTCTTC. It yields the protein CASRERGNEQFF.

The chain has TRBV5-4 and TRBJ2-3; TRBD2 matches 9 bases. V gave up 0 bases and J gave up 4 bases; unmatched junction bases: 9. Germline V CDR1 and CDR2: SGHNT, YYREEE (reference sequence). The CDR3 is made up of 17 amino acids. The CDR3 loop reads CASSLAYGGGAPDTQYF. The CDR3 bases are TGTGCCAGCAGCTTGGCCTACGGCGGGGGGGCCCCAGATACGCAGTATTTT. Using reference TRBV5-4 and TRBJ2-3 for the parts outside the CDR3, the full variable domain is ETGVTQSPTHLIKTRGQQVTLRCSSQSGHNTVSWYQQALGQGPQFIFQYYREEENGRGNFPPRFSGLQFPNYSSELNVNALELDDSALYLCASSLAYGGGAPDTQYFGPGTRLTVL.

The V gene is TRBV25-1, the J gene TRBJ2-5; a weak D match, TRBD1 (6 bases). Germline CDR1 reads MGHDK; CDR2 reads SYGVNS. The V end was cut by 6 bases, the J end by 0 bases, with 11 bases between. The CDR3 extends over 14 amino acids. As DNA, the CDR3 is TGTGCCAGCAGACCCAGGGGTCACCAAGAGACCCAGTACTTC. Amino acids: CASRPRGHQETQYF.

The V call is TRBV4-3, the J call TRBJ2-1, with D possibly being TRBD1 or TRBD2 (5 bases each). The V gene's germline CDR1 is LGHNA and CDR2 YSLEER. The V and J ends lost 3 bases and 2 bases respectively, with 11 bases between them. This CDR3 region has 15 residues. The CDR3 coding sequence is TGCGCCAGCAGCCACGCCCTGGGGGCCTACAATGAGCAGTTCTTC. It yields the protein CASSHALGAYNEQFF.

The V call is TRBV6-1, the J call TRBJ1-6; 8 nucleotides match TRBD1. This CDR3 spans 20 amino acids. The germline V gene has CDR1 MNHNS and CDR2 SASEGT. The J segment lost 0 bases and the V segment lost 3 bases, leaving 13 bases of the junction unmatched. As DNA, the CDR3 is TGTGCCAGCAGTGATAGAGGGGACAGGAGGATTAGCTCCTATAATTCACCCCTCCACTTT. Its protein is CASSDRGDRRISSYNSPLHF.

The rearrangement links TRBV4-2 to TRBJ1-6; D remains unclear. This CDR3 has 12 amino acids. Looked up from germline, CDR1 is LGHNA and CDR2 is YNFKEQ. With 3 bases removed from V and 10 bases from J, the gap between germline ends came to 7 bases. The CDR3 region is CASSHMISPLHF. DNA of the CDR3: TGTGCCAGCAGCCACATGATCTCACCCCTCCACTTT.

The rearrangement uses TRBV19 and TRBJ1-6; no clear D gene. CDR1 is LNHDA and CDR2 is SQIVND in the germline V gene (reference sequence). The V gene lost 1 base and the J gene lost 8 bases, with 6 bases spanning the gap. The CDR3 has 13 amino acids. CDR3 sequence: CASSIGTDSPLHF. The DNA for the CDR3 is TGTGCCAGTAGTATAGGGACGGATTCACCCCTCCACTTT.

The J gene is TRBJ1-2, the V gene TRBV28; maybe TRBD1 (5 bases). Germline V gives CDR1 MDHEN, CDR2 SYDVKM. The CDR3 runs to 12 residues. Trimming left V 8 bases short and J 8 bases short, with 15 bases between. The chain's CDR3 is CASAAGDLGYTF. CDR3 DNA sequence: TGTGCCAGCGCGGCCGGGGACTTAGGCTACACCTTC.

The chain links TRBV28 to TRBJ2-6, with D perhaps TRBD1 (6 bases). CDR3 length equals 17 residues. Germline V gene data show CDR1 as MDHEN and CDR2 as SYDVKM. V was clipped by 7 bases and J by 0 bases, with 16 bases between them. CDR3 amino acids: CASTATGISSGANVLTF. DNA for the CDR3: TGTGCCAGCACTGCGACAGGTATCAGCTCTGGGGCCAACGTCCTGACTTTC.

The V and J genes are TRBV7-3 and TRBJ2-3, with D unresolved. V lost 9 bases, J lost 4 bases, and 20 bases lay in between. CDR1 and CDR2 from the germline V gene are SGHTA and FQGTGA. This CDR3 is 15 amino acids long. CDR3 nucleotide sequence: TGTGCCAGTTCTCATGGTCCAGCACTCCCAGATACGCAGTATTTT. Residues: CASSHGPALPDTQYF.

This clone occurred a few times. The rearrangement joins TRBV5-1 to TRBJ1-1; 8 bases align to TRBD1. V gave up 5 bases and J gave up 7 bases; unmatched junction bases: 7. Germline assignment: CDR1 SGHRS and CDR2 YFSETQ. This CDR3 has 13 residues. The CDR3, as DNA: TGCGCCAGCAGTCCGGACAGGGTCGTTGAAGCTTTCTTT. It specifies CASSPDRVVEAFF.

The chain is built from TRBV18 and TRBJ2-7; D remains ambiguous. The CDR3 spans 17 residues. V shed 3 bases and J shed 2 bases, with 20 bases lying between them. Germline V gene sequence: CDR1 KGHSH, CDR2 LQKENI. The CDR3 nucleotides are TGTGCCAGCTCACCGCCAGGACCGTCCCGCGAAACCTACGAGCAGTACTTC. Translation gives CASSPPGPSRETYEQYF.

V and J are TRBV28 and TRBJ2-5; possibly TRBD1 for D (5 bases). V was pared by 5 bases and J by 2 bases, with 18 bases between. This CDR3 is built from 16 residues. The V gene's germline CDR1 is MDHEN and CDR2 SYDVKM. CDR3 DNA: TGTGCCAGCAGTCACCGTAGGGGTGGGATTCAAGAGACCCAGTACTTC. Translated: CASSHRRGGIQETQYF.

The rearrangement links TRBV29-1 to TRBJ2-7; D uncertain. The CDR3 covers 13 residues. The V end lost 0 bases, the J end lost 1 base, and 7 bases lay between the germline ends. Germline V gene lookup returns CDR1 SQVTM and CDR2 ANQGSEA. The CDR3 nucleotides are TGCAGCGTTGAAGATGGGCGGTCCTACGAGCAGTACTTC. Its translation is CSVEDGRSYEQYF.

This clone was recorded a few times. This chain connects TRBV28 to TRBJ2-2; D unclear. The V gene's germline CDR1 is MDHEN and CDR2 SYDVKM. The V gene lost 6 bases and the J gene lost 6 bases, with 17 bases spanning the gap. CDR3 length: 15 amino acids. CDR3 nucleotide sequence: TGTGCCAGCAGCACCGGTGGAACCTGGTCCGGGGAGCTGTTTTTT. It is translated as CASSTGGTWSGELFF.

This chain links TRBV7-7 with TRBJ2-5, with D possibly being TRBD1 or TRBD2 (6 bases each). CDR3 length: 14 amino acids. Germline-derived CDR1 and CDR2 are SSHAT and FNYEAQ (reference sequence). V shed 5 bases and J shed 5 bases, with 15 bases lying between them. The CDR3: CASSPPGGYETQYF. The CDR3 DNA is TGTGCCAGCAGCCCTCCCGGGGGCTATGAGACCCAGTACTTC. Drawing the rest from reference TRBV7-7 and TRBJ2-5, the complete variable domain is GAGVSQSPRYKVTKRGQDVTLRCDPISSHATLYWYQQALGQGPEFLTYFNYEAQPDKSGLPSDRFSAERPEGSISTLTIQRTEQRDSAMYRCASSPPGGYETQYFGPGTRLLVL.

The J gene is TRBJ2-2, the V gene TRBV9, with 9 bases fitting TRBD2. CDR1 SGDLS and CDR2 YYNGEE come from the germline V gene. V trimming: 4 bases; J trimming: 2 bases; junction bases outside the gene matches: 9. The CDR3 runs to 17 residues. The CDR3 DNA is TGTGCCAGCAGCCCGACACGCGGGGGGGATAACACCGGGGAGCTGTTTTTT. It specifies CASSPTRGGDNTGELFF.

The V call is TRBV5-8, the J call TRBJ2-4; 9 bases are a match to TRBD1. The CDR3 contains 15 residues. The ends lost 7 bases at V and 7 bases at J; junction bases unmatched: 12. Germline CDR1 reads SGHTS; CDR2 reads YDEGEE. DNA for the CDR3: TGTGCCAGCCCACCCGGGACAGGGAATTCGAACATTCAGTACTTC. This gives the protein CASPPGTGNSNIQYF.

The chain has TRBV5-1 and TRBJ2-7; possibly TRBD2 for D (5 bases). This CDR3 has 14 amino acids. Germline loops: CDR1 SGHRS, CDR2 YFSETQ. V lost 2 bases and J 0 bases, leaving 9 bases between the germline ends. The CDR3 loop is CASSLLGPSYEQYF. The CDR3 DNA is TGCGCCAGCAGCTTACTAGGCCCCTCCTACGAGCAGTACTTC.

V usage is TRBV9 and J usage is TRBJ1-6; no clear D. This CDR3 spans 15 amino acids. V was cut by 2 bases and J by 7 bases, with 13 bases left in between. The germline gives CDR1 SGDLS, CDR2 YYNGEE. The CDR3 region has the DNA TGTGCCAGCAGCGTCACAGACAATGCCAATTCACCCCTCCACTTT. Translated: CASSVTDNANSPLHF.

The V and J genes are TRBV28 and TRBJ2-7, with TRBD1 identical over 8 bases. Germline trimming cut 5 bases from V and 6 bases from J; bases unmatched to any gene: 12. CDR1 MDHEN and CDR2 SYDVKM come from the germline V gene. The CDR3 spans 15 residues. The CDR3 loop reads CASSPRGQGRGEQYF. As DNA, the CDR3 is TGTGCCAGCAGTCCGCGAGGACAGGGTAGAGGCGAGCAGTACTTC.

The J gene is TRBJ1-5, the V gene TRBV5-5; D is uncertain. The CDR3 is made up of 15 amino acids. With 2 bases removed from V and 0 bases from J, the gap between germline ends came to 9 bases. Looked up from germline, CDR1 is SGHKS and CDR2 is YYEKEE (reference sequence). CDR3 amino acids: CASSLLAASNQPQHF. As DNA, the CDR3 is TGTGCCAGCAGCTTACTAGCTGCTAGCAATCAGCCCCAGCATTTT.

This clone was found a few times. The chain carries TRBV5-4 and TRBJ2-7; the match to TRBD1 covers 12 bases. CDR3 length: 14 amino acids. CDR1 and CDR2 from the germline V gene are SGHNT and YYREEE (reference sequence). V gave up 3 bases and J gave up 6 bases; unmatched junction bases: 4. This chain's CDR3 is CASSSGGQGAEQYF. The DNA for the CDR3 is TGTGCCAGCAGCTCCGGGGGACAGGGGGCCGAGCAGTACTTC.

The chain is built from TRBV7-2 and TRBJ2-7; weak D call: TRBD1 (6 bases). CDR1 and CDR2 from the germline V gene are SGHTA and FQGNSA. The CDR3 extends over 13 amino acids. V was pared by 4 bases and J by 9 bases, with 16 bases between. This CDR3 is CASSYRDKLVQYF. The CDR3, as DNA: TGTGCCAGCAGCTACCGGGACAAGTTAGTGCAGTACTTC.

The chain couples TRBV18 to TRBJ1-2; perhaps TRBD1 as D (5 bases). Looked up from germline, CDR1 is KGHSH and CDR2 is LQKENI. The V end was cut by 3 bases, the J end by 7 bases, with 24 bases between. This CDR3 comprises 17 residues. The CDR3 here is CASSPMGSQGGLFGYTF. CDR3 bases: TGTGCCAGCTCACCGATGGGAAGCCAGGGTGGACTATTTGGCTACACCTTC.

The CDR3 nucleotides are TGTGCCAGCAGGCGGGACAGGCCACCCGAACAGCACTATAACTATGGCTACACCTTC. Amino acid sequence: CASRRDRPPEQHYNYGYTF. The chain recombines TRBV28 with TRBJ1-2, with 8 bases identical to TRBD1. Germline V gene data show CDR1 as MDHEN and CDR2 as SYDVKM. The J segment lost 1 base and the V segment lost 6 bases, leaving 19 bases of the junction unmatched. The length of the CDR3 is 19 residues.

V gene TRBV19 combines with J gene TRBJ1-1; 7 bases match TRBD1. The CDR3 is made up of 13 amino acids. With 6 bases clipped from V and 2 bases from J, the junction kept 3 bases outside the gene matches. From germline, CDR1 is LNHDA and CDR2 SQIVND (reference sequence). CDR3 DNA: TGTGCCAGTAGCGGGACAGCTAACACTGAAGCTTTCTTT. Protein: CASSGTANTEAFF.

This clone was observed a handful of times. The chain has TRBV28 and TRBJ2-7; D is possibly TRBD1 (5 bases). The CDR3 totals 14 residues. Germline V gene lookup returns CDR1 MDHEN and CDR2 SYDVKM. The V end was cut by 5 bases, the J end by 0 bases, with 11 bases between. The CDR3 spells CASSTGMSSYEQYF. The CDR3 nucleotides are TGTGCCAGCAGTACAGGCATGAGCTCCTACGAGCAGTACTTC.

The chain uses TRBV20-1 and TRBJ2-5, with TRBD1 matching over 9 bases. Germline CDR1 DFQATT, CDR2 SNEGSKA (reference sequence). V lost 6 bases, J lost 10 bases, and 6 bases stayed unmatched. This CDR3 is built from 11 residues. CDR3 loop: CSAWTGEFQYF. The CDR3 region has the DNA TGCAGTGCATGGACAGGGGAATTCCAGTACTTC.

This clone was seen only once. This chain links TRBV6-6 with TRBJ1-5, with D hard to call. CDR1 is MNHNY and CDR2 is SVGAGI in the germline V gene (reference sequence). This CDR3 comprises 12 residues. With 4 bases removed from V and 6 bases from J, the gap between germline ends came to 7 bases. In DNA form, the CDR3 reads TGTGCCAGCAGTTCCCTACTTCAGCCCCAGCATTTT. It is translated as CASSSLLQPQHF.